This T cell receptor beta chain was identified during a study of T cells in localized non-small cell lung cancer. This clone was detected a few times. No antigen is known for it. Study-wide results and limits: Sequencing covered just one tumor region, so heterogeneity cannot be ruled out.

Produced via immunoSEQ multiplex PCR; TCRdb's table is partial and in-frame only. There are about 60,000 clones in the sample; 90% occur only once, and roughly 1.8% lies in the top ten. Germline-derived CDR1 and CDR2 are SGHTA and FQGNSA. V was shortened by 4 bases and J by 4 bases, with 16 bases between the two germline ends. CDR3 size: 15 residues. The chain is built from TRBV7-2 and TRBJ2-5; either TRBD1 or TRBD2 may fit D (7 bases each). This receptor was obtained from a woman aged 40-75 years with stage I lung adenocarcinoma. Sequencing was performed on peripheral blood, taken before any cancer treatment. Here the CDR3 DNA reads TGTGCCAGCAGCTGGGGAGGGGGCGTGGGAGAGACCCAGTACTTC. Translated, it gives CASSWGGGVGETQYF.